This TCR beta chain was found in a study of technical replicates of blood from a handful of donors. V lost 2 bases to trimming and J lost 4 bases, with 7 bases between them. CDR1 and CDR2 from the germline V gene are SGDLS and YYNGEE. The CDR3 runs 13 residues. Sequenced by immunoSEQ multiplex PCR; TCRdb stores in-frame clones only, minus some. The sample includes about 82,000 clones, around 94% of them seen just once. The rearrangement links TRBV9 to TRBJ1-5; D call uncertain. Sequencing was carried out using T cells isolated from PBMCs. This sequence originates from a human donor in good health. The CDR3: CASSVSGNQPQHF. CDR3 nucleotide sequence: TGTGCCAGCAGCGTGTCGGGTAATCAGCCCCAGCATTTT.